These T cell receptor beta chains were read from a single sample in a study of cytomegalovirus exposure and HLA in healthy donors. The assay was immunoSEQ multiplex PCR, and TCRdb's table has in-frame clones only and misses some. The sample has hundreds of thousands of clones; around 66% are singletons. The sample taken for sequencing was PBMCs. The receptors were sampled from a female donor in good health and CMV-seronegative. Both conserved end residues are part of each CDR3. Each record gives: J gene, V gene, D gene, clone size, CDR3 protein, CDR3 DNA. A D gene is named only where the DNA matches it firmly. Some rows have no size entry. The others give once, few or many, or a class for an expanded clone.

>TRBJ2-1|TRBV28|TRBD2|-
CASSGHLAGSYNEQFF
TGTGCCAGCAGTGGACACCTAGCGGGAAGCTACAATGAGCAGTTCTTC
>TRBJ2-7|TRBV7-9|-|-
CSSSTRPGSGQPREQYF
TGTTCCAGCAGCACAAGACCGGGGTCGGGTCAACCCCGGGAGCAGTACTTC
>TRBJ2-7|TRBV7-2|-|-
CASAKRGGSEQYF
TGTGCCAGCGCTAAGAGAGGGGGAAGCGAGCAGTACTTC
>TRBJ2-5|TRBV4-2|TRBD2|-
CASSQDIRGGLAWGSETQYF
TGTGCCAGCAGCCAAGATATCCGGGGAGGACTAGCTTGGGGCTCGGAGACCCAGTACTTC
>TRBJ2-5|TRBV7-2|-|-
CASSFWTADSETQYF
TGTGCCAGCAGCTTTTGGACAGCCGACTCGGAGACCCAGTACTTC
>TRBJ2-1|TRBV20-1|-|-
CSALDNEQFF
TGCAGTGCACTAGACAATGAGCAGTTCTTC
>TRBJ2-7|TRBV6-1|-|-
CASDTSRGGSYEQYF
TGTGCCAGCGATACTTCCAGGGGTGGCTCCTACGAGCAGTACTTC
>TRBJ1-2|TRBV4-2|-|once
CASSQVSQGGYGYTF
TGTGCCAGCAGCCAAGTTTCGCAGGGAGGGTATGGCTACACCTTC
>TRBJ1-2|TRBV5-1|TRBD1|-
CASSLGQGGYTF
TGCGCCAGCAGCTTGGGACAGGGGGGCTACACCTTC
>TRBJ1-5|TRBV4-1|-|-
CASSLGPFGYQPQHF
TGCGCCAGCAGCCTTGGTCCCTTCGGGTATCAGCCCCAGCATTTT
>TRBJ2-5|TRBV5-6|-|-
CASSLGERKETQYF
TGTGCCAGCAGCTTGGGGGAGAGGAAGGAGACCCAGTACTTC
>TRBJ1-1|TRBV27|-|few
CASSPRALNTEAFF
TGTGCCAGCAGCCCCAGGGCTCTGAACACTGAAGCTTTCTTT
>TRBJ2-3|TRBV27|-|-
CASSFRDLRTDTQYF
TGTGCCAGCAGTTTCCGGGACTTACGCACAGATACGCAGTATTTT
>TRBJ2-1|TRBV27|-|few
CASSSVLNEQFF
TGTGCCAGCAGTTCCGTCCTCAATGAGCAGTTCTTC
>TRBJ1-2|TRBV5-1|-|few
CASSTGDIYGYTF
TGCGCCAGCAGCACCGGGGACATCTATGGCTACACCTTC
>TRBJ2-3|TRBV11-1|TRBD2|-
CASSLGAGPLDTQYF
TGTGCCAGCAGCTTAGGAGCGGGACCCCTGGATACGCAGTATTTT
>TRBJ2-7|TRBV9|-|-
CASSVRSGALTEQYF
TGTGCCAGCAGCGTTCGTAGCGGAGCTCTTACGGAGCAGTACTTC
>TRBJ2-2|TRBV6-1|TRBD2|few
CASTSLLAVRELFF
TGTGCCAGCACCTCCCTTCTAGCGGTGCGGGAGCTGTTTTTT
>TRBJ2-2|TRBV5-1|-|few
CASSLETNGELFF
TGCGCCAGCAGCTTGGAGACAAACGGGGAGCTGTTTTTT
>TRBJ2-7|TRBV6-1|TRBD2|-
CASGTGLAGVEQYF
TGTGCCAGCGGAACGGGACTAGCGGGAGTCGAGCAGTACTTC
>TRBJ2-2|TRBV5-4|-|-
CASSPTRSGELFF
TGTGCCAGCAGCCCGACTAGATCCGGGGAGCTGTTTTTT
>TRBJ1-2|TRBV27|TRBD1|-
CASRDRALPNYGYTF
TGTGCCAGCCGGGACAGAGCCCTCCCTAACTATGGCTACACCTTC